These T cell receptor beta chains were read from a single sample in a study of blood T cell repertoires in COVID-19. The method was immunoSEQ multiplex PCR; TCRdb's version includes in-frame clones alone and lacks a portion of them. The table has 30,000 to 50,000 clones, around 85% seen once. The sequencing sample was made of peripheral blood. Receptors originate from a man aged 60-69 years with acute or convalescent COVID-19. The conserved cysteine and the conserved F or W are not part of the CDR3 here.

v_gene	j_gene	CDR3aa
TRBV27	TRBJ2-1	ASSLWVGTSGNEQF
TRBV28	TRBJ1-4	ASRGSNEKLF
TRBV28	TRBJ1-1	ASSRLSSWGGTEAF
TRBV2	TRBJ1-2	ASSPPPNRATSYT
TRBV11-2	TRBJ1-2	ASSLYVSDRGYT
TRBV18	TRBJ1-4	ASSVDRRDEKLF
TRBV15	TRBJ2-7	ATSSASIGEQY
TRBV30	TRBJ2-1	AWSEQTGGYNEQF
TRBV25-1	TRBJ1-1	ASRGRGGMNTEAF
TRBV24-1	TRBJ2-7	ATSDSTGTSGIWEQY
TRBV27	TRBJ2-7	ASSSGLAGERYEQY
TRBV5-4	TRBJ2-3	ASSLGGTADTQY
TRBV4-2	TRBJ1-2	ASSQSGEYNYGYT
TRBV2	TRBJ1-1	ASSANGENTEAF
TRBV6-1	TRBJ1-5	ASSEGTGGLSNQPQH
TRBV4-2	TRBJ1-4	ASSPREANEKLF
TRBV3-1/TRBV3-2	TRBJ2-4	ASSQDRLAGEDIQY
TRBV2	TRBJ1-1	ASSERGGTEAF
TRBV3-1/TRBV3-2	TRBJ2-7	ASSQDLSGSSQQY
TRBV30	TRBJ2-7	AWSVRPGEQQY
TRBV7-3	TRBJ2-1	ASSLTRANEQF
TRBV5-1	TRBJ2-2	ASSLVRNTGELF
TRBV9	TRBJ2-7	ASSVQGGLAEQY
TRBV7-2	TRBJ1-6	ASSLFLSPLH
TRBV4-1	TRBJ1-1	ASSQKFDMVVTEAF
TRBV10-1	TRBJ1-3	ASIRHPPAGNTIY
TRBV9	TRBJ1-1	ASTKLPMSAEAF
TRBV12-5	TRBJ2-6	ASGLGQGGSGANVLT
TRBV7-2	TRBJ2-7	ASSLGDRTTYEQY
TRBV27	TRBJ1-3	ASSPPRQGGNTIY
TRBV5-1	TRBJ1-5	ASSLGEGTGDGQPQH
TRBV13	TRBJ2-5	ASSLRASGSQETQY
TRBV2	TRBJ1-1	ASRVDRLNTEAF
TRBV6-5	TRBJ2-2	ASSYVTKLPGELF
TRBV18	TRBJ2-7	ASSLGTVSYEQY
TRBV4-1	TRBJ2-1	ASSQGPRGALSSYNEQF
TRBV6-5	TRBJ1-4	ASRRATNEKLF
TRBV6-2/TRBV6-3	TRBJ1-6	ASSLGTNARSPLH
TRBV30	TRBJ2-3	AWSVLGRGDTQY
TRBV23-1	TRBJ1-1	ASSQSNRRVTF
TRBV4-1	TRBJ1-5	ASSQGGDSNQPQH
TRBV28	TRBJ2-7	ASASLGIQKTYEQY
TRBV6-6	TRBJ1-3	ASSYRDSFGNTIY
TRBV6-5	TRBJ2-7	ASSPSGTPGEQY
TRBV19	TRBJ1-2	ASSIGSSGANYGYT
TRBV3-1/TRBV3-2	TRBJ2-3	ASSQGGGSTSTDTQY
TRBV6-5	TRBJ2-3	ASSYSGTSSTDTQY
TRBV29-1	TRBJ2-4	SVRGEAKNIQY
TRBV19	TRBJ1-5	ASSIPGQIQPQH
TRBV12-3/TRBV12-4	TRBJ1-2	ASSFLDRDGYT
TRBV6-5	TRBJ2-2	AGRQLITGELF
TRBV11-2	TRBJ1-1	ASSFGRNTEAF
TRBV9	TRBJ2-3	ASSVAPPGGWTDTQY
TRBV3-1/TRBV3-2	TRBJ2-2	ASWPGQRSTGELF
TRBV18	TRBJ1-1	ASSRGQMNTEAF
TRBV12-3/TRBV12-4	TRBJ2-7	ASKEWGAYEQY
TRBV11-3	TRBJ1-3	ASSLAGSGNTIY
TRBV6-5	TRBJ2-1	ASSLTGYNEQF